The 5 T cell receptor beta chains below come from one sample, sequenced in a study of beta chain features in type 1 diabetes. For these TCRs, the target antigens are not known. Of the isolated RNA, all was reverse transcribed, and so the sequenced material was expressed TCRB transcripts. Measured with immunoSEQ multiplex PCR; TCRdb has only the in-frame clones, and not every one. The data show a few hundred thousand clones, 15% seen once. General study findings and limits: People with Type 1 diabetes carried modestly yet significantly shorter TCRB CDR3s in all four CD4+ subsets.

The sequenced sample was naive CD4+ T cells from blood. These receptors were collected from a man between 18 and 35 years old with type 1 diabetes.

The gene calls are TRBV5-6 and TRBJ2-1; 9 bases map to TRBD2. The CDR3 length is 19 residues. With 1 base clipped from V and 1 base from J, the junction kept 12 bases outside the gene matches. Germline values: CDR1 SGHDT, CDR2 YYEEEE. The CDR3 loop is CASSLWAGGPALSYNEQFF. The CDR3 region has the DNA TGTGCCAGCAGCTTGTGGGCGGGAGGGCCCGCGTTATCCTACAATGAGCAGTTCTTC.

In its sample, this clone was seen a few times. The J gene is TRBJ1-5, the V gene TRBV5-6; D perhaps matches TRBD1 (5 bases). The CDR3 runs to 14 residues. Trimming removed 2 bases from V and 6 bases from J, with 12 bases in between. Germline V gene lookup returns CDR1 SGHDT and CDR2 YYEEEE. The CDR3 DNA sequence: TGTGCCAGCAGCTTTGGGGGGTCTACTCAGCCCCAGCATTTT. This codes for CASSFGGSTQPQHF.

V gene TRBV7-9 combines with J gene TRBJ2-3; 11 nucleotides line up with TRBD2. This CDR3 comprises 17 residues. The V segment lost 5 bases and the J segment 4 bases; nucleotides outside the gene matches: 11. The germline V gene encodes CDR1 SEHNR and CDR2 FQNEAQ (reference sequence). In nucleotides, the CDR3 is TGTGCCAGCAGCCAAGATCGCCTAGCGGGAGGAGCAGATACGCAGTATTTT. Translating gives CASSQDRLAGGADTQYF. Together with reference TRBV7-9 and TRBJ2-3, the CDR3 gives the full variable domain: DTGVSQNPRHKITKRGQNVTFRCDPISEHNRLYWYRQTLGQGPEFLTYFQNEAQLEKSRLLSDRFSAERPKGSFSTLEIQRTEQGDSAMYLCASSQDRLAGGADTQYFGPGTRLTVL.

The chain combines TRBV25-1 with TRBJ2-1; 9 bases agree with TRBD2. The V segment lost 4 bases and the J segment 7 bases; nucleotides outside the gene matches: 2. This CDR3 spans 13 amino acids. In germline, CDR1 is MGHDK, CDR2 SYGVNS. CDR3 in amino acids: CASSAAGGNEQFF. CDR3 sequence (DNA): TGTGCCAGCAGTGCAGCGGGGGGAAATGAGCAGTTCTTC.

The chain links TRBV28 to TRBJ1-2; 7 positions match TRBD1. CDR1 MDHEN and CDR2 SYDVKM come from the germline V gene. Trimming cost V 2 bases and J 3 bases; bases outside gene matches: 9. The CDR3 contains 16 residues. CDR3 coding DNA: TGTGCCAGCAGTTTACCCCCGGGACAGCCTTACTATGGCTACACCTTC. Its protein is CASSLPPGQPYYGYTF.